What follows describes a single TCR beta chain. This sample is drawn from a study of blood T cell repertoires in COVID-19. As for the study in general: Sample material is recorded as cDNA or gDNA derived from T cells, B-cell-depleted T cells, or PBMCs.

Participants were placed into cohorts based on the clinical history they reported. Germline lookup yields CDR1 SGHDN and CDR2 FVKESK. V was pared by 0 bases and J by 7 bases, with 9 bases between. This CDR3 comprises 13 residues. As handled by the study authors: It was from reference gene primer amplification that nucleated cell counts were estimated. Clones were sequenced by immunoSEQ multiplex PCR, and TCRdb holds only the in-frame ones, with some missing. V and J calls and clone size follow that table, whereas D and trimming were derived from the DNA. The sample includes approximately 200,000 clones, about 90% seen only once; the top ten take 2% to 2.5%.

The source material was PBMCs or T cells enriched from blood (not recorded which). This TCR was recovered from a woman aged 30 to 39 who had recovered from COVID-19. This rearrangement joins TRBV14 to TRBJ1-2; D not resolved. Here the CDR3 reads CASSQEAEFGYTF. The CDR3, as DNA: TGTGCCAGCAGCCAAGAAGCGGAGTTTGGCTACACCTTC.